The rows below give T cell receptor beta chains drawn from one sample of a study of CD8+CD57+ T cells in acquired aplastic anemia. TCRdb ran MiXCR on the reads and lists one entry per CDR3 protein. The sample consists of hundreds of thousands of distinct CDR3 sequences, around 72% of them appearing once. Material for sequencing was sorted CD4+, CD8+, or CD8+CD57+ T cells (not recorded which) from PBMCs. The source is a human donor in good health, serving as a control. Each CDR3 is given with its conserved first and last residue. The D gene is left open where the match is weak. Size is omitted from some rows. Given values are once, few, many or a class for expanded clones.

length	size	V	D	J	DNA	CDR3
17	once	TRBV9	-	TRBJ1-6	TGTGCCAGCAGCGTGGCGTTCAGGGGAAAGCGGGAGACACCCCTCCACTTT	CASSVAFRGKRETPLHF
15	-	TRBV10-3	TRBD1	TRBJ2-3	TGTGCCAGCAGTTCCGGACAGGGACGCACAGATACGCAGTATTTT	CASSSGQGRTDTQYF
16	many	TRBV7-9	TRBD1	TRBJ1-4	TGTGCCAGCAGCGGCACTCACAGGGGTTCGGGAGAAAAACTGTTTTTT	CASSGTHRGSGEKLFF
11	-	TRBV7-8	-	TRBJ2-7	TGTGCCACCCTGGATACCTACGAGCAGTACTTC	CATLDTYEQYF
12	-	TRBV29-1	TRBD1	TRBJ1-2	TGCAGCGTTGGCGACAGGGGCGTAGGCTACACCTTC	CSVGDRGVGYTF
15	-	TRBV7-3	TRBD2	TRBJ2-3	TGTGCCAGCAGTGATAGCGGGGGGAGGTCGGATACGCAGTATTTT	CASSDSGGRSDTQYF
14	once	TRBV19	-	TRBJ1-1	TGTGCCAGTAGGGCAGGGCTGACAAACACTGAAGCTTTCTTT	CASRAGLTNTEAFF
16	-	TRBV11-2	-	TRBJ2-4	TGTGCCAGCAGCAAAGGTGGTGCCAGGTCTTGGAACATTCAGTACTTC	CASSKGGARSWNIQYF
15	-	TRBV7-2	-	TRBJ1-5	TGTGCCAGCAGCGTCGTAGCGGGGGGGCAGCGGGAGACCCATTTT	CASSVVAGGQRETHF
17	many	TRBV19	-	TRBJ2-4	TGTGCCAGTAGCCTCCGCGGGACAGTCAGGACCAAAAACATTCAGTACTTC	CASSLRGTVRTKNIQYF
15	-	TRBV9	TRBD1	TRBJ1-2	TGTGCCAGCAGCGTAGGGACAGGGGCGGGCTATGGCTACACCTTC	CASSVGTGAGYGYTF
13	once	TRBV5-1	-	TRBJ2-7	TGTGCCACCAGCATGGCCGCCCGGTACGAGCAGTACTTC	CATSMAARYEQYF
13	once	TRBV5-1	-	TRBJ1-3	TGCGCCAGCAGCCAGAGAGGGGGAGACACCATATATTTT	CASSQRGGDTIYF
16	many	TRBV4-3	TRBD1	TRBJ2-2	TGCGCCAGCAGCCAAGAGACAGGGGGCAACACCGGGGAGCTGTTTTTT	CASSQETGGNTGELFF
15	-	TRBV7-2	-	TRBJ2-2	TGTGCCAGCAGCTCCCGGGGTGTAATGGGCGATAACTATGTTTTT	CASSSRGVMGDNYVF
13	once	TRBV7-2	-	TRBJ2-7	TGTGCCAGCAGCTTCCCGCCCCTCCGTGAGCAGTACTTC	CASSFPPLREQYF
15	-	TRBV7-3	TRBD1	TRBJ2-7	TGTGCCAGCAACATGTGGGGGGACAGGGGGTACAATGAGTACTTC	CASNMWGDRGYNEYF
13	many	TRBV5-1	-	TRBJ1-4	TGCGCCAGCAGAATAGGGGGACGTGAAAAACTGTTTTTT	CASRIGGREKLFF
13	few	TRBV30	-	TRBJ1-1	TGTGCCCATGACAGTTCCATGAACACTGAAGCTTTCTTT	CAHDSSMNTEAFF
16	-	TRBV11-1	TRBD1	TRBJ1-2	TGTGCCAGCAGCCCCGGGACAGGGGCCCTAGAGCGGGGCTACACCTTC	CASSPGTGALERGYTF
14	many	TRBV20-1	-	TRBJ2-5	TGCAGTGCCGCCCCGGGATCTTTCTCAGAGACCCAGTACTTC	CSAAPGSFSETQYF
15	-	TRBV20-1	-	TRBJ2-5	TGCAGTGCTAGAGGGCGCCGGGCTAGTTATGAGACCCAGTACTTC	CSARGRRASYETQYF
13	-	TRBV7-2	-	TRBJ2-7	TGTGCCAGCAGCTCCCCCCACGCAGGGGCGGAGTACTTC	CASSSPHAGAEYF
14	-	TRBV10-3	TRBD1	TRBJ2-7	TGTGCCATCAGTGGGGACAGGGTCTCCTACGAGCAGTACTTC	CAISGDRVSYEQYF
15	many	TRBV5-1	-	TRBJ2-2	TGCGCCAGCAGCTTGGTGGAGGGCGGGGCCGGGGAGCTGTTTTTT	CASSLVEGGAGELFF
14	many	TRBV3-1	-	TRBJ1-6	TGTGCCAGCAGCCAACGGGGGAACAATTCACCCCTCCACTTT	CASSQRGNNSPLHF
13	many	TRBV29-1	-	TRBJ1-1	TGCAGCGTTGTCTGGCGGCTGAACACTGAAGCTTTCTTT	CSVVWRLNTEAFF
14	many	TRBV30	TRBD1	TRBJ1-2	TGTGCCTGGAGTAGACAGGGAATCAACTATGGCTACACCTTC	CAWSRQGINYGYTF
14	-	TRBV20-1	TRBD2	TRBJ2-1	TGCAGTGCTAGAGTCTTGGGGGGGAACAATGAGCAGTTCTTC	CSARVLGGNNEQFF
16	many	TRBV6-5	-	TRBJ1-2	TGTGCCAGCAGTTACTCCATAGTTGCGGCGAACTATGGCTACACCTTC	CASSYSIVAANYGYTF
12	-	TRBV5-8	-	TRBJ2-5	TGTGCCAGCAGCTTGGCTCAACTGCCCCAGTACTTC	CASSLAQLPQYF
15	-	TRBV7-2	TRBD1	TRBJ2-2	TGTGCCAGCAGCTTAACTAGGGGGCATAGAATTTGGCTGTTTTTT	CASSLTRGHRIWLFF
16	-	TRBV5-5	-	TRBJ2-3	TGTGCCAGCAGGAGGCAAGGGGGAGCCAGCACAGATACGCAGTATTTT	CASRRQGGASTDTQYF